This section outlines one T cell receptor (beta chain) sequence together with its context. Its antigen is not identified. V was cut by 4 bases and J by 8 bases, with 8 bases left in between. The CDR3 runs to 11 residues. CDR1 and CDR2 from the germline V gene are LNHDA and SQIVND (reference sequence). Clones were read by immunoSEQ multiplex PCR, and TCRdb kept only the in-frame ones, dropping some. The sample holds 120,000 or so clones, 85% to 90% seen once. This specimen comes from a study of T cell responses to AZD1222 COVID-19 vaccine. Study results and limitations: Of the AZD1222 recipients, only 5 or 6 were seropositive at baseline. Spike-specific TCR breadth and depth both grew after two AZD1222 doses.

The chain recombines TRBV19 with TRBJ1-1; no clear D. The clonotype comes from an adult in good health. Specimen: peripheral blood, collected on day 0 of AZD1222 vaccination. The CDR3 nucleotides read TGTGCCAGTAGTACCCGGACGGAAGCTTTCTTT. It translates to CASSTRTEAFF.